Below, 17 T cell receptor beta chains from the same sample are listed, as sequenced in a study of blood T cell repertoires in COVID-19. Some clones are missing from TCRdb's copy, which holds only in-frame ones; the method was immunoSEQ multiplex PCR. The table has 150,000 to 200,000 clones, approximately 83% seen once. Sequencing was performed on peripheral blood. Every receptor here comes from an elderly woman with acute or convalescent COVID-19.

CDR3 sequence (DNA): TGTGCCAGCAGCTTGTGGCTTACTGGGGCCAACGTCCTGACTTTC. It yields the protein CASSLWLTGANVLTF. The V call is TRBV5-5, the J call TRBJ2-6; the D is unclear. Deletions cut 1 base from V and 2 bases from J, with 7 bases between. This CDR3 comprises 15 residues. The germline CDR1 and CDR2 sequences are SGHKS and YYEKEE (reference sequence).

The chain is built from TRBV4-2 and TRBJ2-1, with TRBD1 matching 12 bases. This CDR3 contains 16 residues. J gave up 6 bases and V 5 bases, and 8 bases lay outside the gene matches. Germline loops: CDR1 LGHNA, CDR2 YNFKEQ. DNA for the CDR3: TGTGCCAGCAGCACCGGGACAGGGGGCGCGGTCAATGAGCAGTTCTTC. Protein: CASSTGTGGAVNEQFF.

The V call is TRBV12-3 or TRBV12-4, the J call TRBJ2-7; D not resolved. This CDR3 has 12 residues. V was cut by 2 bases and J by 3 bases, with 5 bases left in between. CDR3 region: CASSLPGYEQYF. CDR3 bases: TGTGCCAGCAGTTTACCCGGCTACGAGCAGTACTTC.

The J gene is TRBJ2-3, the V gene TRBV5-4, with D maybe TRBD2 (5 bases). The CDR3 sequence is 14 residues long. V lost 0 bases and J lost 3, with 8 bases in between. Germline V CDR1 and CDR2: SGHNT, YYREEE (reference sequence). The CDR3 region is CASSLVGETDTQYF. In DNA, the CDR3 is TGTGCCAGCAGCTTGGTCGGGGAAACAGATACGCAGTATTTT.

This clone was recorded only once. The J gene is TRBJ2-1, the V gene TRBV7-8; the match to TRBD2 covers 8 bases. The CDR3 is 17 amino acids. V dropped 10 bases and J dropped 2; count of bases not matched to a gene: 16. The germline CDR1 and CDR2 sequences are SGHVS and FQNEAQ. The CDR3, as DNA: TGTGCCATTAGCGTAACGGGAGGGGCTACAGCCTACAATGAGCAGTTCTTC. Translation: CAISVTGGATAYNEQFF.

J is TRBJ2-7 and V is TRBV13, with 9 bases matching TRBD1. CDR3 length equals 15 residues. Germline lookup yields CDR1 PRHDT and CDR2 FYEKMQ (reference sequence). V was clipped by 5 bases and J by 4 bases; unmatched bases: 9. CDR3 DNA: TGTGCCAGCAGCCTCCCACAGGGGGCGGTTTACGAGCAGTACTTC. The encoded protein is CASSLPQGAVYEQYF.

The gene calls are TRBV12-3 or TRBV12-4 and TRBJ1-2; D is unclear. This CDR3 contains 11 residues. V was trimmed by 5 bases and J by 13 bases, leaving 14 bases between them. The CDR3 is CASSLGNPLTF. The DNA of the CDR3 is TGTGCCAGCAGTCTCGGGAACCCTCTCACCTTC.

In DNA, the CDR3 is TGTGCCAGCGGAACACTAACCCGGGACAGGCAAGCAGACACCTTC. Amino acid sequence: CASGTLTRDRQADTF. The J gene is TRBJ1-2, the V gene TRBV21-1; no DNA check was done on the table's D call, TRBD1. TRBV21-1 is shown as a pseudogene. CDR3 length: 15 amino acids.

The chain has TRBV11-2 and TRBJ2-1, with TRBD1 as a possible D gene (6 bases). The CDR3 has 13 residues. Germline V gene sequence: CDR1 SGHAT, CDR2 FQNNGV. Trimming cost V 0 bases and J 7 bases, with 7 bases left between them. This CDR3 reads CASSLDRGNEQFF. In DNA, the CDR3 is TGTGCCAGCAGCTTAGACAGGGGAAATGAGCAGTTCTTC.

This clone was found a few times. The chain links TRBV27 to TRBJ2-1; weak D call: TRBD2 (5 bases). V gave up 5 bases and J gave up 6 bases, with 23 bases separating them. CDR1 and CDR2 from the germline V gene are MNHEY and SMNVEV (reference sequence). The CDR3 runs 17 residues. The CDR3 bases are TGTGCCAGCAGTCCAACCGTTGGTTTAGCGCAGAGCAATGAGCAGTTCTTC. Translated: CASSPTVGLAQSNEQFF.

The chain carries TRBV18 and TRBJ1-1, with 9 bases aligning to TRBD1. The germline gives CDR1 KGHSH, CDR2 LQKENI. CDR3 length: 16 amino acids. V trimming: 0 bases; J trimming: 1 base; junction bases outside the gene matches: 3. The CDR3 sequence: CASSPPLGQGNTEAFF. The CDR3 DNA follows: TGTGCCAGCTCACCACCGCTGGGACAGGGGAACACTGAAGCTTTCTTT.

In its sample, this clone was seen once. The chain couples TRBV4-1 to TRBJ2-7; D is unresolved. Per the germline V gene, CDR1 is MGHRA and CDR2 is YSYEKL. The CDR3 totals 13 residues. With 1 base removed from V and 3 bases from J, the gap between germline ends came to 7 bases. CDR3 region: CASSQGVNYEQYF. In nucleotides, the CDR3 is TGCGCCAGCAGCCAAGGAGTTAACTACGAGCAGTACTTC.

J is TRBJ2-1 and V is TRBV19; TRBD2 agrees at 7 bases. The CDR3 consists of 15 residues. Germline lookup yields CDR1 LNHDA and CDR2 SQIVND (reference sequence). Germline trimming cut 6 bases from V and 2 bases from J; bases unmatched to any gene: 7. The CDR3 DNA is TGTGCCAGTAGAACTAGCGAGATTCCCTACAATGAGCAGTTCTTC. As protein: CASRTSEIPYNEQFF.

The rearrangement uses TRBV20-1 and TRBJ2-1; TRBD2 agrees at 8 bases. Germline CDR1 DFQATT, CDR2 SNEGSKA (reference sequence). The CDR3 length is 16 residues. With 3 bases clipped from V and 0 bases from J, the junction kept 7 bases outside the gene matches. CDR3 protein: CSASLSGSSSYNEQFF. CDR3 DNA sequence: TGCAGTGCTAGTCTCAGCGGGAGTAGCTCCTACAATGAGCAGTTCTTC.

The chain carries TRBV18 and TRBJ1-2; the D gene is possibly TRBD1 (5 bases). Trimming pared 8 bases from V and 3 bases from J, leaving 19 bases between. CDR3 length: 15 amino acids. The V gene's germline CDR1 is KGHSH and CDR2 LQKENI. Here the CDR3 reads CASRPLGRVDYGYTF. The CDR3, as DNA: TGTGCCAGCCGGCCTTTAGGCAGGGTAGACTATGGCTACACCTTC.

The V and J genes are TRBV6-5 and TRBJ2-7, with 7 bases identical to TRBD1. The CDR3 totals 14 residues. V gave up 5 bases and J gave up 3 bases; unmatched junction bases: 7. Germline values: CDR1 MNHEY, CDR2 SVGAGI. As DNA, the CDR3 is TGTGCCAGCAGTCCGGGACAGTTCCTCTACGAGCAGTACTTC. Its translation is CASSPGQFLYEQYF.

The chain joins TRBV7-9 to TRBJ2-1, with a tentative D call TRBD1 (5 bases). Germline V gene lookup returns CDR1 SEHNR and CDR2 FQNEAQ (reference sequence). The germline V and J ends were trimmed by 6 bases and 10 bases, with 13 bases remaining between them. The CDR3 consists of 12 residues. The CDR3 DNA reads as TGTGCCAGCAGGAAACAGGAAAGGGAGCAGTTCTTC. Amino acids: CASRKQEREQFF.